This T cell receptor (beta chain) derives from a study of blood T cells in healthy people across ages. Study as a whole: About one barcoded beta molecule was captured per two T cells (by template switching). Study outcomes and limitations: The long-lived group displayed more naive CD4+ cells, plus higher diversity, than the aged donors did.

Staff drew around 10 milliliters of peripheral blood from each donor. Combining a sample-barcoded 5' primer with a J-beta primer mix, a second PCR ran for 7 to 11 cycles. TCRdb ran MiXCR on the 5' RACE reads and lists one entry per CDR3 protein. The sample has 780,000 or so distinct CDR3 sequences; 56% are singletons. On this clonotype: Its antigen remains unknown.

This clonotype originated in a man aged 40-55 years in good health. The material sequenced was blood.

CDR3 in DNA: TGTGCCAGCAGTTACCAGGGGATGAAGGAGACCCAGTACTTC. Translating it yields CASSYQGMKETQYF. This chain joins TRBV6-5 and TRBJ2-5; weak D call: TRBD1 (6 bases). Germline CDR1 reads MNHEY; CDR2 reads SVGAGI. The V and J ends lost 2 bases and 5 bases respectively, with 12 bases between them. This CDR3 contains 14 residues.